This TCR beta chain came from a study of blood T cells in healthy people across ages. Study-wide results and limits: Correlation between TCR beta diversity and naive T cell percentage was strong. It was the long-lived donors that had more naive CD4+ cells and higher diversity than aged donors.

A second roughly 6 to 11 cycle PCR used barcoded and J-beta primers. TCRdb re-analysed the 5' RACE reads in MiXCR, keeping a single row per CDR3 protein. The sample contains around 850,000 distinct CDR3 sequences, approximately 35% of which appear only once. On this clonotype itself: Antigen specificity is unknown.

Germline-derived CDR1 and CDR2 are MNHNS and SASEGT. There are 17 residues in the CDR3. V lost 5 bases and J 3 bases, leaving 20 bases between the germline ends. Peripheral blood was drawn, roughly 10 milliliters per donor. The chain is built from TRBV6-1 and TRBJ1-5; the D gene is possibly TRBD1 (6 bases). The source is a man younger than 35 in good health. Source material: blood. CDR3 loop: CASSPQQGWGYNQPQHF. The DNA for the CDR3 is TGTGCCAGCAGTCCACAACAGGGCTGGGGTTACAATCAGCCCCAGCATTTT.